A selection of T cell receptor beta chains follows, all from one sample in a study of T cell changes during pregnancy in multiple sclerosis. Libraries were prepared by immunoSEQ multiplex PCR; TCRdb keeps only in-frame clonotypes and omits some of them. Among tens of thousands of clones, over 75% were seen once, and the ten largest hold around 0.27%. The sequencing here drew on CD4+ T cells from peripheral blood mononuclear cells, taken in the third trimester of pregnancy. The receptors here all came from a female donor in good health, enrolled as a control in a pregnancy study. Each CDR3 is given with its conserved first and last residue.

TRBJ1-5,TRBV7-2,CASSVDSNQPQHF
TRBJ1-6,TRBV18,CASSMGDSNSPLHF
TRBJ2-1,TRBV5-1,CASSFETSGGYNEQFF
TRBJ2-7,TRBV7-8,CASSFGTETYEQYF
TRBJ2-5,TRBV11-3,CASSYSSETQYF
TRBJ1-5,TRBV19,CASSMLTGVRNQPQHF
TRBJ2-1,TRBV19,CATGGTGGGASYNEQFF
TRBJ2-3,TRBV7-8,CASSSTGTGADTQYF
TRBJ2-1,TRBV5-1,CASSLAPRGGSYNEQFF
TRBJ2-3,TRBV7-3,CASSQTGDTQYF
TRBJ2-1,TRBV5-4,CASSVGDSYNEQFF
TRBJ1-1,TRBV6-6,CASSLDESTEAFF
TRBJ2-3,TRBV6-1,CASKEMTSTDTQYF
TRBJ1-2,TRBV4-2,CASSQPDREGYGYTF
TRBJ1-1,TRBV7-8,CASSMDSYSNTEAFF
TRBJ2-4,TRBV15,CATSRFGGVAGEDIQYF
TRBJ1-5,TRBV18,CASSEGQGGVQPQHF
TRBJ2-7,TRBV6-5,CASRKGGVWEQYF
TRBJ1-1,TRBV19,CASSRTGGTEAFF
TRBJ2-2,TRBV6-6,CASLVGAPTGELFF
TRBJ1-2,TRBV2,CASSSNRGGYTF
TRBJ1-2,TRBV7-3,CASSLGTGPRGYTF
TRBJ1-6,TRBV5-1,CASVYYGTGKRQKKSNSPLHF
TRBJ2-7,TRBV7-8,CASSFREGSYEQYF
TRBJ2-2,TRBV19,CASTPTGETGELFF
TRBJ1-1,TRBV2,CASSGGQPLLAFF
TRBJ1-2,TRBV6-5,CASRPQGENGYTF
TRBJ1-1,TRBV6-1,CANLKQGAGTEAFF
TRBJ2-5,TRBV9,CASSVDQGESQYF
TRBJ1-1,TRBV14,CASSPRAGGTEAFF
TRBJ1-2,TRBV19,CASSPVGRQGARAYGYTF
TRBJ1-2,TRBV5-5,CASSLAANYGYTF
TRBJ1-2,TRBV2,CASSDRPPGQGAGGYTF
TRBJ1-3,TRBV6-5,CASTGVSGNTIYF
TRBJ2-3,TRBV9,CASSGSLDRGSTDTQYF
TRBJ2-3,TRBV6-4,CASSDPPSMNTQYF
TRBJ2-1,TRBV11-2,CASSIFTGAYNEQFF
TRBJ1-3,TRBV5-5,CASSLGTGLSGNTIYF
TRBJ2-7,TRBV5-5,CASSWATGEVWEQYF
TRBJ1-4,TRBV9,CASSLGMQGNEKLFF
TRBJ1-5,TRBV19,CASRSQPSGRYQPQHF
TRBJ2-7,TRBV11-3,CASSSDRVGEQYF
TRBJ1-5,TRBV9,CASSVGQGGNQPQHF
TRBJ1-6,TRBV19,CASSIFPGSYNSPLHF
TRBJ1-1,TRBV28,CASSLGGEGVEAFF
TRBJ2-3,TRBV5-1,CASRPGTSGGTDTQYF
TRBJ1-2,TRBV27,CASSFSQGGYGYTF
TRBJ1-2,TRBV9,CASSVGTGVDYGYTF